This entry lists 9 T cell receptor beta chains sequenced from one sample in a study of T cell responses to AZD1222 COVID-19 vaccine. The method was immunoSEQ multiplex PCR; TCRdb's version includes in-frame clones alone and lacks a portion of them. The table has fewer than 200,000 clones, about 91% seen once. Sequencing was performed on peripheral blood, taken on day 0 of AZD1222 vaccination. The receptors were gathered from an adult in good health.

In regard to this clone: This CDR3 is also generated by other DNA sequences in the sample. The chain combines TRBV19 with TRBJ1-1; D may be TRBD1 (6 bases). V was clipped by 5 bases and J by 4 bases, with 11 bases between them. The CDR3 spans 13 residues. CDR1 LNHDA and CDR2 SQIVND come from the germline V gene (reference sequence). CDR3 sequence: CASSLQGGTEAFF. The CDR3, as DNA: TGTGCCAGTAGTCTACAGGGCGGCACTGAAGCTTTCTTT.

The rearrangement uses TRBV27 and TRBJ1-1; TRBD1 aligns across 10 bases. V was pared by 7 bases and J by 11 bases, with 10 bases of the junction left unmatched. The CDR3 sequence is 13 residues long. Germline V gives CDR1 MNHEY, CDR2 SMNVEV (reference sequence). CDR3 nucleotide sequence: TGTGCCAGCAACCAGGACAGGGGGGCACCTGCTTTCTTT. It is translated as CASNQDRGAPAFF.

The chain has TRBV5-5 and TRBJ1-5; D unresolved. Trimming shortened V by 0 bases and J by 6 bases, and 7 bases separated the two germline ends. CDR1 is SGHKS and CDR2 is YYEKEE in the germline V gene (reference sequence). This CDR3 comprises 13 residues. This chain's CDR3 is CASSLVLGQPQHF. Written as DNA, the CDR3 is TGTGCCAGCAGCTTGGTATTGGGTCAGCCCCAGCATTTT.

The rearrangement joins TRBV5-8 to TRBJ1-3; D is undetermined. The CDR3 is 14 residues long. Trimming removed 1 base from V and 8 bases from J, with 13 bases in between. Germline values: CDR1 SGHTS, CDR2 YDEGEE. The CDR3 bases are TGTGCCAGCAGCTTGTCTCTGCCGCGAGACACCATATATTTT. Translating gives CASSLSLPRDTIYF.

The chain carries TRBV6-2 or TRBV6-3 and TRBJ2-7; D not resolved. Trimming pared 4 bases from V and 5 bases from J, leaving 6 bases between. The CDR3 contains 11 residues. Germline values: CDR1 MNHEY, CDR2 SVGEGT. In DNA form, the CDR3 reads TGTGCCAGCAGTTTTTGGGACGAGCAGTACTTC. Amino acid sequence: CASSFWDEQYF.

The gene calls are TRBV15 and TRBJ1-2; perhaps TRBD1 as D (6 bases). Germline CDR1 reads LNHNV; CDR2 reads YYDKDF (reference sequence). V was shortened by 0 bases and J by 0 bases, with 17 bases between the two germline ends. This CDR3 has 18 amino acids. CDR3 coding DNA: TGTGCCACCAGCAGAGATCGGGGGCAGGGACTATCTAACTATGGCTACACCTTC. Translated, it gives CATSRDRGQGLSNYGYTF. Full variable domain (rest looked up from reference TRBV15 and TRBJ1-2): DAMVIQNPRYQVTQFGKPVTLSCSQTLNHNVMYWYQQKSSQAPKLLFHYYDKDFNNEADTPDNFQSRRPNTSFCFLDIRSPGLGDTAMYLCATSRDRGQGLSNYGYTFGSGTRLTVV.

The chain links TRBV19 to TRBJ1-3; weak D call: TRBD1 (5 bases). Germline-derived CDR1 and CDR2 are LNHDA and SQIVND (reference sequence). This CDR3 has 17 amino acids. V was pared by 3 bases and J by 0 bases, with 15 bases between. CDR3 sequence: CASSMVRDRHSGNTIYF. For the CDR3, the DNA is TGTGCCAGTAGTATGGTTCGGGACCGCCACTCTGGAAACACCATATATTTT.

This clone was detected a few times. V and J are TRBV5-1 and TRBJ1-4; 8 nucleotides line up with TRBD1. CDR1 SGHRS and CDR2 YFSETQ come from the germline V gene. With V trimmed by 0 bases and J by 4 bases, 5 bases remained unmatched. CDR3 length: 16 amino acids. CDR3 protein: CASSLGGTGFNEKLFF. Written as DNA, the CDR3 is TGCGCCAGCAGCTTGGGGGGGACAGGATTTAATGAAAAACTGTTTTTT.

The chain carries TRBV14 and TRBJ2-7; TRBD2 agrees at 7 bases. J lost 5 bases, V lost 5 bases, and 6 bases had no gene match. CDR1 and CDR2 (germline): SGHDN, FVKESK. The CDR3 extends over 13 amino acids. This CDR3 is CASSFRDYHEQYF. The DNA of the CDR3 is TGTGCCAGCAGCTTCCGGGACTACCACGAGCAGTACTTC.